The 16 T cell receptor beta chains below all came from one sample that was sequenced in a study of shared clonotypes between healthy human individuals. The data were produced by immunoSEQ multiplex PCR, yet TCRdb's version contains in-frame clones alone and is incomplete. The repertoire holds some 2,500,000 clones, with about nine tenths as singletons. Source material: naive CD4+ T cells from PBMCs. The subset: CD45RA+ positively selected. The receptors were gathered from a young man in good health. Some clones in this sample may be carry-over from other donors' samples.

V and J are TRBV6-5 and TRBJ1-4; D is undetermined. This CDR3 is 14 amino acids long. Germline V CDR1 and CDR2: MNHEY, SVGAGI. V was shortened by 4 bases and J by 5 bases, with 11 bases between the two germline ends. The CDR3 loop is CASSSIDENEKLFF. DNA for the CDR3: TGTGCCAGCAGTTCGATCGACGAGAATGAAAAACTGTTTTTT.

The chain has TRBV4-1 and TRBJ1-2; D is uncertain. The germline V gene encodes CDR1 MGHRA and CDR2 YSYEKL. The length of the CDR3 is 17 residues. Trimming cost V 0 bases and J 1 base, with 15 bases left between them. The chain's CDR3 is CASSQDIGLSRNYGYTF. The CDR3 DNA is TGCGCCAGCAGCCAAGATATAGGGTTGTCCCGTAACTATGGCTACACCTTC.

The chain uses TRBV7-8 and TRBJ2-3, with D possibly matching TRBD1 (6 bases). The CDR3 runs to 15 residues. Trimming stripped 3 bases from V and 10 bases from J, with 20 bases between. Germline CDR1 SGHVS, CDR2 FQNEAQ. CDR3: CASSLARWVEGAQYF. The CDR3 DNA is TGTGCCAGCAGCTTGGCACGTTGGGTTGAGGGGGCGCAGTATTTT.

The chain has TRBV7-8 and TRBJ2-7; 8 positions agree with TRBD2. The germline gives CDR1 SGHVS, CDR2 FQNEAQ. There are 16 residues in the CDR3. Trimming cost V 5 bases and J 0 bases; bases outside gene matches: 9. Written as DNA, the CDR3 is TGTGCCAGCAGCGTGGGGGCGGGAGGCTTCTCCTACGAGCAGTACTTC. As protein: CASSVGAGGFSYEQYF.

The genes are TRBV28 and TRBJ2-5; possible D gene TRBD2, 7 bases. This CDR3 is 14 amino acids long. Germline lookup yields CDR1 MDHEN and CDR2 SYDVKM. V shed 7 bases and J shed 5 bases, with 17 bases lying between them. Written as DNA, the CDR3 is TGTGCCAGCAAGCCCGGGGGGCCGGGGGAGACCCAGTACTTC. As protein: CASKPGGPGETQYF.

V and J are TRBV10-2 and TRBJ2-7; possibly TRBD2 for D (7 bases). Trimming stripped 8 bases from V and 6 bases from J, with 17 bases between. Germline lookup yields CDR1 WSHSY and CDR2 SAAADI. The CDR3 has 13 residues. The CDR3 coding sequence is TGCGCCAGCGACGAGGGGGGGGTAACCGAGCAGTACTTC. It encodes CASDEGGVTEQYF.

The V and J genes are TRBV5-7 and TRBJ1-5; D unclear. TRBV5-7 is an open reading frame whose function is uncertain. The ends were cut back, 2 bases at V and 2 bases at J, with 11 bases in the middle. The CDR3 totals 15 residues. DNA of the CDR3: TGTGCCAGCAGCTTAAGGGTAGTCGGCAATCAGCCCCAGCATTTT. Protein product: CASSLRVVGNQPQHF.

V gene TRBV7-3 combines with J gene TRBJ2-1; TRBD2 matches at 10 bases. J was trimmed by 10 bases and V by 5 bases; bases with no gene match: 14. The CDR3 spans 16 residues. In germline, CDR1 is SGHTA, CDR2 FQGTGA. DNA for the CDR3: TGTGCCAGCAGCCCTCCCGGAACTAGCGGGATCGGGGAGCAGTTCTTC. As protein: CASSPPGTSGIGEQFF.

This clone was detected once. The chain recombines TRBV28 with TRBJ1-2, with 9 bases that match TRBD1. Trimming took 6 bases from V and 7 from J; bases not matched to a gene: 12. CDR1 and CDR2 (germline): MDHEN, SYDVKM. CDR3 length: 15 amino acids. CDR3 DNA sequence: TGTGCCAGCAGGTCGACAGGGGGTCTTTTAGGTGGCTACACCTTC. Encoded protein: CASRSTGGLLGGYTF.

V and J are TRBV4-1 and TRBJ1-3; possible D gene TRBD1, 5 bases. The CDR3 has 17 amino acids. CDR1 MGHRA and CDR2 YSYEKL come from the germline V gene. Trimming took 1 base from V and 2 from J, leaving 15 bases between them. The CDR3 sequence is CASSQVGSGRTGNTIYF. Here the CDR3 DNA reads TGCGCCAGCAGCCAAGTAGGGTCGGGACGCACTGGAAACACCATATATTTT.

The genes are TRBV27 and TRBJ1-2; D uncertain. The germline V and J ends were trimmed by 8 bases and 8 bases, with 15 bases remaining between them. The CDR3 sequence is 12 residues long. The germline V gene has CDR1 MNHEY and CDR2 SMNVEV (reference sequence). DNA of the CDR3: TGTGCCAGCTGGCGGGCGACCCTCGGCTACACCTTC. Its protein product is CASWRATLGYTF.

The V call is TRBV7-2, the J call TRBJ2-4; D not certain. Germline V gives CDR1 SGHTA, CDR2 FQGNSA. The CDR3 consists of 16 residues. The V end lost 1 base, the J end lost 0 bases, and 10 bases lay between the germline ends. Written as DNA, the CDR3 is TGTGCCAGCAGCTTAGGGTCCCCCCTAGCCAAAAACATTCAGTACTTC. It yields the protein CASSLGSPLAKNIQYF.

The genes are TRBV7-8 and TRBJ2-7, with 8 bases aligning to TRBD2. The V gene's germline CDR1 is SGHVS and CDR2 FQNEAQ. The CDR3 totals 14 residues. V trimming: 9 bases; J trimming: 2 bases; junction bases outside the gene matches: 9. The CDR3 DNA reads as TGTGCCAGTAGGGATTTAGCGGGAACCTACGAGCAGTACTTC. Amino acid sequence: CASRDLAGTYEQYF.

The chain has TRBV4-1 and TRBJ2-2; 7 nucleotides line up with TRBD2. The V segment lost 0 bases and the J segment 5 bases; nucleotides outside the gene matches: 9. The CDR3 has 17 residues. Germline lookup yields CDR1 MGHRA and CDR2 YSYEKL. The CDR3, as DNA: TGCGCCAGCAGCCAAGATAGACTAGCTAAGTGGACCGGGGAGCTGTTTTTT. Protein: CASSQDRLAKWTGELFF.

The rearrangement links TRBV11-2 to TRBJ2-7; D not resolved. CDR1 and CDR2 from the germline V gene are SGHAT and FQNNGV. Trimming stripped 5 bases from V and 3 bases from J, with 17 bases between. CDR3 length equals 15 residues. The CDR3 nucleotides are TGTGCCAGCAGCACCCGCCGGGCCAACGGCTACGAGCAGTACTTC. Its protein is CASSTRRANGYEQYF.

This rearrangement joins TRBV21-1 to TRBJ1-4. TRBV21-1 is classified as a pseudogene. CDR3 length: 15 residues. This CDR3 reads CASSKVEGFNEKLFF. The CDR3 region has the DNA TGTGCCAGCAGCAAAGTGGAGGGCTTTAATGAAAAACTGTTTTTT.